This T cell receptor (beta chain) was sequenced for a study of T cell repertoires in cytomegalovirus infection. A single record per CDR3 protein comes from TCRdb applying MiXCR to the reads. Seen here are 150,000 or so distinct CDR3 sequences, more than 25% observed once, and the top ten hold roughly 50%. This clonotype was counted many times. Its target is not known. The TCR comes from a human donor in good health (CMV status not recorded). Some clones in this sample may be carry-over from other donors' samples. The specimen was CD8+ T cells from cultured PBMCs, collected from culture after CMV antigen stimulation.

The CDR3 coding sequence is TGTGCCAGCAGCCGGACTAGCGGGGGGATGAATGAGCAGTTCTTC. Translated, it gives CASSRTSGGMNEQFF. The chain employs TRBV7-2 and TRBJ2-1, with 14 bases matching TRBD2. Trimming cost V 5 bases and J 7 bases; bases outside gene matches: 4. Germline CDR1 reads SGHTA; CDR2 reads FQGNSA. This CDR3 contains 15 residues.